This entry lists 11 T cell receptor beta chains sequenced from one sample in a study of blood T cell repertoires in COVID-19 (dated by TCRdb to 2019 to 2021). The library was generated by the immunoSEQ multiplex PCR assay. Imported from immuneACCESS, the table was reduced by TCRdb to in-frame sequences with V and J called. These copies leave out some clones; in studies compared against another copy, an unresolved V gene accounts for under half, and the cause of the remainder is not known. This sample holds over 200,000 clones; under 90% were observed only once. The ten largest account for under 7% of the sample. The sample was peripheral blood. The source is a man between 60 and 70 years old who had recovered from COVID-19.

The chain is built from TRBV5-1 and TRBJ2-7; possible D gene TRBD1, 6 bases. Germline loops: CDR1 SGHRS, CDR2 YFSETQ. The ends were cut back, 4 bases at V and 5 bases at J, with 13 bases in the middle. The CDR3 is 13 amino acids. The CDR3 sequence is CASSTTGYHEQYF. The CDR3 DNA follows: TGCGCCAGCAGCACCACAGGGTACCACGAGCAGTACTTC. Full variable domain (missing parts from reference TRBV5-1 and TRBJ2-7): KAGVTQTPRYLIKTRGQQVTLSCSPISGHRSVSWYQQTPGQGLQFLFEYFSETQRNKGNFPGRFSGRQFSNSRSEMNVSTLELGDSALYLCASSTTGYHEQYFGPGTRLTVT.

The V and J genes are TRBV5-1 and TRBJ2-5; TRBD2 aligns across 9 bases. Germline V gene data show CDR1 as SGHRS and CDR2 as YFSETQ. The V gene end was trimmed by 4 bases and the J gene end by 5 bases; junction bases not matched to a gene: 3. The CDR3 spans 13 residues. For the CDR3, the DNA is TGCGCCAGCAGCGTAGCGGGAGATGAGACCCAGTACTTC. Protein sequence: CASSVAGDETQYF.

The rearrangement joins TRBV5-4 to TRBJ1-1; TRBD1 aligns across 8 bases. The CDR3 length is 15 residues. Germline V gene lookup returns CDR1 SGHNT and CDR2 YYREEE (reference sequence). V lost 3 bases and J lost 5; bases outside the gene matches: 9. As DNA, the CDR3 is TGTGCCAGCAGCTATCGACAGGGGATGGTGACTGAAGCTTTCTTT. Its protein product is CASSYRQGMVTEAFF.

This chain joins TRBV11-2 and TRBJ1-2; maybe TRBD1 (5 bases). Trimming removed 0 bases at V and 2 bases at J, with 10 bases between. The CDR3 has 15 residues. Germline V gene sequence: CDR1 SGHAT, CDR2 FQNNGV. CDR3 sequence: CASSLDPDSNYGYTF. The DNA for the CDR3 is TGTGCCAGCAGCTTAGATCCCGACAGCAACTATGGCTACACCTTC.

The rearrangement joins TRBV7-8 to TRBJ1-2, with 10 bases aligning to TRBD1. The V gene's germline CDR1 is SGHVS and CDR2 FQNEAQ. After removal of 4 bases from V and 4 bases from J, the junction contained 6 bases not matched to a gene. This CDR3 comprises 15 residues. The CDR3 coding sequence is TGTGCCAGCAGCTCCCTTGGGACAGGGGCCTATGGCTACACCTTC. Protein product: CASSSLGTGAYGYTF. The full variable domain, with the rest looked up from reference TRBV7-8 and TRBJ1-2, is GAGVSQSPRYKVAKRGQDVALRCDPISGHVSLFWYQQALGQGPEFLTYFQNEAQLDKSGLPSDRFFAERPEGSVSTLKIQRTQQEDSAVYLCASSSLGTGAYGYTFGSGTRLTVV.

The rearrangement joins TRBV4-2 to TRBJ2-2; D ambiguous. The V end lost 1 base, the J end lost 4 bases, and 13 bases lay between the germline ends. The CDR3 sequence is 16 residues long. Germline V gene sequence: CDR1 LGHNA, CDR2 YNFKEQ. CDR3 residues: CASSQASASATGELFF. The CDR3 DNA sequence: TGTGCCAGCAGCCAAGCGAGCGCAAGTGCCACCGGGGAGCTGTTTTTT.

This sequence joins TRBV9 and TRBJ1-6, with D hard to call. Trimming stripped 0 bases from V and 10 bases from J, with 14 bases between. The germline V gene encodes CDR1 SGDLS and CDR2 YYNGEE. This CDR3 has 15 amino acids. The CDR3 spells CASSVATGNLSPLHF. The CDR3 DNA is TGTGCCAGCAGCGTAGCTACGGGTAATTTGTCACCCCTCCACTTT.

The chain employs TRBV20-1 and TRBJ1-6; TRBD1 matches 7 bases. Germline V gene data show CDR1 as DFQATT and CDR2 as SNEGSKA (reference sequence). CDR3 length: 17 amino acids. V lost 3 bases, J lost 9 bases, and 17 bases stayed unmatched. CDR3 region: CSASQAARGREGSPLHF. The CDR3 coding sequence is TGCAGTGCTAGTCAGGCCGCAAGGGGGCGGGAGGGTTCACCCCTCCACTTT.

V and J are TRBV5-1 and TRBJ2-5; no reliable D call. This CDR3 is 14 amino acids long. The V and J ends lost 0 bases and 2 bases respectively, with 8 bases between them. Germline-derived CDR1 and CDR2 are SGHRS and YFSETQ. This CDR3 reads CASSLEPLQETQYF. The CDR3 coding sequence is TGCGCCAGCAGCTTGGAGCCACTGCAAGAGACCCAGTACTTC.

This chain uses TRBV29-1 with TRBJ2-3; D gene unclear. The V end was cut by 4 bases, the J end by 2 bases, with 10 bases between. Germline V gives CDR1 SQVTM, CDR2 ANQGSEA. This CDR3 is 13 amino acids long. CDR3 sequence (DNA): TGCAGCGTTGTGGGCCGAGCCACAGATACGCAGTATTTT. Amino acid sequence: CSVVGRATDTQYF.

This chain uses TRBV5-1 with TRBJ2-1; 13 bases are a match to TRBD2. Germline V CDR1 and CDR2: SGHRS, YFSETQ. The junction had 9 bases not matched to a gene; V was cut back by 0 bases and J by 0 bases. The CDR3 consists of 20 residues. The CDR3 loop reads CASSLAGTSGILSSYNEQFF. CDR3 nucleotides: TGCGCCAGCAGCTTGGCTGGGACTAGCGGGATACTGAGCTCCTACAATGAGCAGTTCTTC. Complete variable domain (other parts from reference TRBV5-1 and TRBJ2-1): KAGVTQTPRYLIKTRGQQVTLSCSPISGHRSVSWYQQTPGQGLQFLFEYFSETQRNKGNFPGRFSGRQFSNSRSEMNVSTLELGDSALYLCASSLAGTSGILSSYNEQFFGPGTRLTVL.